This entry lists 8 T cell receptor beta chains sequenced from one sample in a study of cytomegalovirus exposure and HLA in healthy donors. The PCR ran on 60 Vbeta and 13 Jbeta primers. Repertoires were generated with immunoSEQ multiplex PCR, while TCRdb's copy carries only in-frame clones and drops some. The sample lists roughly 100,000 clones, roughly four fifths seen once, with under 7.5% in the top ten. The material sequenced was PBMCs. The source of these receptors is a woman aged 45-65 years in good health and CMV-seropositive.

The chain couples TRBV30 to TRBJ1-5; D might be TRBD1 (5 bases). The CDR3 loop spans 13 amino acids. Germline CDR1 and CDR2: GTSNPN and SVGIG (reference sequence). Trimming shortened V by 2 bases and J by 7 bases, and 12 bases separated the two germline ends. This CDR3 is CAWSSAGRQPQHF. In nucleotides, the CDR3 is TGTGCCTGGAGTTCGGCAGGGCGGCAGCCCCAGCATTTT.

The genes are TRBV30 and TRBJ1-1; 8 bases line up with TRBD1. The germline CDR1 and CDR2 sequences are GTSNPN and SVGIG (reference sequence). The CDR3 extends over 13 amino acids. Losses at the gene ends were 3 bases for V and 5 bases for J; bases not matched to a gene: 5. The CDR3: CAWRGQARTEAFF. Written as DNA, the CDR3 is TGTGCCTGGAGGGGACAGGCTAGAACTGAAGCTTTCTTT.

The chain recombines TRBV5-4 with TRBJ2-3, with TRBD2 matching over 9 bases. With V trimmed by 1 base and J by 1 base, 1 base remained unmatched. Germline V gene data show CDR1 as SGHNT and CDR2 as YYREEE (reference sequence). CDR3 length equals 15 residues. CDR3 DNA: TGTGCCAGCAGCTTGCCTAGCGGGGGCACAGATACGCAGTATTTT. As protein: CASSLPSGGTDTQYF.

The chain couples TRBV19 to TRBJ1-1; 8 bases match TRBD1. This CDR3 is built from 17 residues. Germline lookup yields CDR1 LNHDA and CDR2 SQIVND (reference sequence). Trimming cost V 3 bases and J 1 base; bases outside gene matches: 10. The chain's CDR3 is CASSMPPGTGPNTEAFF. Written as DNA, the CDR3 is TGTGCCAGTAGTATGCCCCCGGGGACAGGACCGAACACTGAAGCTTTCTTT.

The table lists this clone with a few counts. In nucleotides, the CDR3 is TGTGCCAGCAGTTTAAACAGATTTCTAAATTCACCCCTCCACTTT. Protein product: CASSLNRFLNSPLHF. The chain uses TRBV2 and TRBJ1-6; D unclear. The CDR3 is made up of 15 amino acids. V lost 5 bases and J 7 bases, leaving 15 bases between the germline ends. Germline V CDR1 and CDR2: SNHLY, FYNNEI.

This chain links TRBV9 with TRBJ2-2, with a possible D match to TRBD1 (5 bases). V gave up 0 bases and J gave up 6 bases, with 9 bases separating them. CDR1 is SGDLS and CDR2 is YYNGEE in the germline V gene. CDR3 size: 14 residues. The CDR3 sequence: CASSVEVGAGELFF. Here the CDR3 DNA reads TGTGCCAGCAGCGTAGAGGTAGGGGCCGGGGAGCTGTTTTTT. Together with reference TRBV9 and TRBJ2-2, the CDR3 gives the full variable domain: DSGVTQTPKHLITATGQRVTLRCSPRSGDLSVYWYQQSLDQGLQFLIQYYNGEERAKGNILERFSAQQFPDLHSELNLSSLELGDSALYFCASSVEVGAGELFFGEGSRLTVL.

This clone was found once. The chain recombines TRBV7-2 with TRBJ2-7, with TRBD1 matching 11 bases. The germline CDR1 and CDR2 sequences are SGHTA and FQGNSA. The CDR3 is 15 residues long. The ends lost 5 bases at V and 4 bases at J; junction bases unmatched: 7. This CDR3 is CASSPRTGGPYEQYF. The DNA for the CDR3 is TGTGCCAGCAGCCCAAGGACAGGGGGCCCTTACGAGCAGTACTTC.

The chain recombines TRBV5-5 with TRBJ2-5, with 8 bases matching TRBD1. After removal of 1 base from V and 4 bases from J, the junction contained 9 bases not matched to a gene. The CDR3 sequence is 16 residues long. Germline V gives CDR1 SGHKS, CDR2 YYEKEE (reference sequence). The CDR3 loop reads CASSLFPGGSGETQYF. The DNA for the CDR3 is TGTGCCAGCAGCTTGTTTCCAGGGGGCAGTGGAGAGACCCAGTACTTC.